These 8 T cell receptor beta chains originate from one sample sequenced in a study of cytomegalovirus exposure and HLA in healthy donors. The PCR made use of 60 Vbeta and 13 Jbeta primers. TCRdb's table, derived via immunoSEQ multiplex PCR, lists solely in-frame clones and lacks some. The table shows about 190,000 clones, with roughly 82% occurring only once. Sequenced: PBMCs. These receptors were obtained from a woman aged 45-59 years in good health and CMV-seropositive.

The CDR3 region has the DNA TGTGCCAGCAGCAAACAGCTTGTTAATAATTCACCCCTCCACTTT. Residues: CASSKQLVNNSPLHF. This rearrangement joins TRBV28 to TRBJ1-6; no firm D call. The V gene lost 6 bases and the J gene lost 5 bases, with 14 bases spanning the gap. Looked up from germline, CDR1 is MDHEN and CDR2 is SYDVKM. The length of the CDR3 is 15 residues.

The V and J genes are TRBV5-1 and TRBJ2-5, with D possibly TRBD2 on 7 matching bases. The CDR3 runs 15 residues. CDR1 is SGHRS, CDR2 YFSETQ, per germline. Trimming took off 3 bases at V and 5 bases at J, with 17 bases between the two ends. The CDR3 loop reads CASSSGGGRGETQYF. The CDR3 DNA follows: TGCGCCAGCAGCTCGGGGGGCGGACGAGGGGAGACCCAGTACTTC.

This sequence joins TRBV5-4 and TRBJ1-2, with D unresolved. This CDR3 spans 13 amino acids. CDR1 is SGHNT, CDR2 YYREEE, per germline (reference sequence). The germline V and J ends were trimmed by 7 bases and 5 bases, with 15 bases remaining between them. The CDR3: CASRRESTYGYTF. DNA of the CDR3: TGTGCCAGCCGCCGGGAAAGTACATATGGCTACACCTTC.

CDR3 sequence reads: CASSLDSQGETQYF. CDR3 DNA: TGTGCCAGCAGCTTGGATTCACAGGGGGAGACCCAGTACTTC. V is TRBV5-5 and J is TRBJ2-5; TRBD1 matches 7 bases. V dropped 0 bases and J dropped 5; count of bases not matched to a gene: 4. Germline V lookup: CDR1 SGHKS, CDR2 YYEKEE (reference sequence). CDR3 length equals 14 residues.

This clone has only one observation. The CDR3 DNA reads TGTGCCAGCAGCTACGACAGCTCTAATGAAAAACTGTTTTTT. It encodes CASSYDSSNEKLFF. The rearrangement uses TRBV7-9 and TRBJ1-4, with D maybe TRBD1 (5 bases). The CDR3 runs to 14 residues. Germline CDR1 reads SEHNR; CDR2 reads FQNEAQ (reference sequence). V was trimmed by 4 bases and J by 3 bases, leaving 9 bases between them.

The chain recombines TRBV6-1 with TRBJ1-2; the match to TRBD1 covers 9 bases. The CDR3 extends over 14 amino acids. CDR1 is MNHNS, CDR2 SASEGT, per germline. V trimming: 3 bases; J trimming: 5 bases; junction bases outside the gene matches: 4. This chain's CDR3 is CASSDPGQGYGYTF. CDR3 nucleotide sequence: TGTGCCAGCAGTGACCCGGGACAGGGATATGGCTACACCTTC.

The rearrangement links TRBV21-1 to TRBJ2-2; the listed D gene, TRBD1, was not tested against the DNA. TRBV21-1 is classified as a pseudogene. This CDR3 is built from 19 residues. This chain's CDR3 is CASSKVIRYGTGNTGELFF. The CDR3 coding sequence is TGTGCCAGCAGCAAAGTGATTCGGTACGGGACAGGGAACACCGGGGAGCTGTTTTTT.

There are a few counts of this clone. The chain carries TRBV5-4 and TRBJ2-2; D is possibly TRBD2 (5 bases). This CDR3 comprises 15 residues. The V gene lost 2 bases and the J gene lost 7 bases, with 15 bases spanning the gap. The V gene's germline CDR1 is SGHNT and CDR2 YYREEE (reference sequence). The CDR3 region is CASSFPGLEGGELFF. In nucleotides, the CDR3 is TGTGCCAGCAGCTTCCCAGGACTCGAAGGCGGGGAGCTGTTTTTT.